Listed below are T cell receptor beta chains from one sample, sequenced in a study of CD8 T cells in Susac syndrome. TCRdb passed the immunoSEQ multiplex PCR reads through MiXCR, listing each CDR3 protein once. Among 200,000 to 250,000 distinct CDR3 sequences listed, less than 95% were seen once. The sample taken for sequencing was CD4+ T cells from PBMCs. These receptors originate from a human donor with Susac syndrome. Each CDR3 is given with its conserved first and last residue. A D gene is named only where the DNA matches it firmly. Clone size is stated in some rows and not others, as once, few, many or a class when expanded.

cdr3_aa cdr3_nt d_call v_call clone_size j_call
CASSQTAWTDTQYF TGTGCCAGCAGTCAGACGGCATGGACAGATACGCAGTATTTT . TRBV2 once TRBJ2-3
CASRDYSGTGGGGYTF TGTGCCAGCAGGGATTACTCCGGGACAGGGGGCGGTGGCTACACCTTC TRBD1 TRBV2 . TRBJ1-2
CASSLKLSGANVLTF TGTGCCAGCAGCCTGAAGCTCTCTGGGGCCAACGTCCTGACTTTC . TRBV3-1 . TRBJ2-6
CASSSWTSGGRPDTQYF TGTGCTAGCAGCTCCTGGACTAGCGGGGGGAGGCCAGATACGCAGTATTTT TRBD2 TRBV7-7 . TRBJ2-3
CASSQGGAGARMVKETQYF TGTGCCAGCAGCCAAGGGGGGGCTGGGGCGCGAATGGTCAAAGAGACCCAGTACTTC . TRBV4-2 . TRBJ2-5
CAWSHDRASPLHF TGTGCCTGGAGTCACGACAGGGCTTCACCCCTCCACTTT TRBD1 TRBV30 . TRBJ1-6
CASSPNGQGWGDSEKLFF TGTGCCAGCAGTCCAAATGGACAGGGCTGGGGGGACAGTGAAAAACTGTTTTTT TRBD1 TRBV27 . TRBJ1-4
CSVKLPGAYNQPQHF TGCAGCGTAAAGTTGCCAGGGGCTTACAATCAGCCCCAGCATTTT . TRBV29-1 . TRBJ1-5
CSASTGPNYGYTF TGCAGTGCTTCGACGGGGCCTAACTATGGCTACACCTTC . TRBV20-1 . TRBJ1-2
CASSQADTTEAFF TGCGCCAGCAGCCAGGCCGACACCACTGAAGCTTTCTTT . TRBV10-2 . TRBJ1-1
CASSPTSGGQNGYTF TGTGCCAGCAGCCCCACATCAGGGGGACAAAACGGCTACACCTTC TRBD1 TRBV3-1 once TRBJ1-2
CAWSVLRGGKGYTF TGTGCCTGGAGTGTACTTCGGGGGGGTAAGGGCTACACCTTC . TRBV30 . TRBJ1-2
CATQPNRARTGELFF TGTGCCACCCAGCCCAACAGGGCGAGGACCGGGGAGCTGTTTTTT . TRBV4-2 . TRBJ2-2
CAWARTANTGELFF TGTGCCTGGGCCAGGACAGCCAACACCGGGGAGCTGTTTTTT . TRBV30 . TRBJ2-2
CASINGGWTVRRVDTQYF TGTGCCAGCATCAACGGAGGCTGGACAGTCAGGAGGGTGGATACGCAGTATTTT . TRBV6-2/TRBV6-3 . TRBJ2-3
CAWSGRGGFSYEQYF TGTGCCTGGAGTGGACGGGGTGGGTTCTCCTACGAGCAGTACTTC . TRBV30 . TRBJ2-7
CASSFGTDYEQYF TGTGCCAGCAGCTTCGGGACCGACTACGAGCAGTACTTC . TRBV5-6 . TRBJ2-7
CASSDGLIYGYTF TGTGCCAGCAGTGACGGGCTCATCTATGGCTACACCTTC . TRBV6-1 . TRBJ1-2
CASYGNYGYTF TGTGCCAGCTATGGGAACTATGGCTACACCTTC . TRBV6-2/TRBV6-3 . TRBJ1-2
CSAGDRLAGGRDTQYF TGCAGTGCAGGGGATCGACTAGCGGGGGGCAGAGATACGCAGTATTTT TRBD2 TRBV20-1 . TRBJ2-3
CASSLEPGLREQYF TGCGCCAGCAGCTTGGAGCCGGGACTCCGCGAGCAGTACTTC . TRBV5-1 . TRBJ2-7
CASSHRSDTQYF TGTGCCAGCTCTCACCGGTCAGATACGCAGTATTTT . TRBV18 . TRBJ2-3
CSAREQETQYF TGCAGTGCTAGAGAACAAGAGACCCAGTACTTC . TRBV20-1 once TRBJ2-5
CASSSISGAHNEQFF TGTGCCAGCAGCTCAATTAGCGGGGCTCACAATGAGCAGTTCTTC TRBD2 TRBV7-3 . TRBJ2-1
CATSRPDRNLGYTF TGTGCCACCAGCAGGCCTGATAGGAACTTGGGCTACACCTTC . TRBV15 . TRBJ1-2
CASSIRDRVDNEQFF TGTGCCAGCAGTATTCGGGACAGGGTCGACAATGAGCAGTTCTTC TRBD1 TRBV28 . TRBJ2-1
CASRNELAKNIQYF TGTGCCAGCAGAAATGAACTAGCCAAAAACATTCAGTACTTC . TRBV6-2/TRBV6-3 . TRBJ2-4
CASSLEAGDQPQHF TGCGCCAGCAGCTTGGAAGCAGGGGATCAGCCCCAGCATTTT . TRBV5-1 once TRBJ1-5
CASSQGQGASPLHF TGCGCCAGCAGCCAAGGACAGGGAGCTTCACCCCTCCACTTT TRBD1 TRBV4-1 . TRBJ1-6
CSARGDSRGGQPQHF TGCAGTGCTAGAGGCGACAGCCGGGGTGGGCAGCCCCAGCATTTT . TRBV20-1 . TRBJ1-5
CSVVTSGGKADTQYF TGCAGCGTGGTGACTAGCGGGGGGAAGGCAGATACGCAGTATTTT TRBD2 TRBV29-1 . TRBJ2-3
CASRGLTYEQYF TGTGCCAGCAGGGGCCTAACCTACGAGCAGTACTTC . TRBV11-3 . TRBJ2-7
CASSWKNQETQYF TGTGCCAGCAGTTGGAAGAACCAAGAGACCCAGTACTTC . TRBV2 . TRBJ2-5
CSVGQDSGANVLTF TGCAGCGTTGGACAGGACTCTGGGGCCAACGTCCTGACTTTC . TRBV29-1 . TRBJ2-6
CSARDPSQSYEQYF TGCAGTGCTAGAGACCCGAGTCAATCCTACGAGCAGTACTTC . TRBV20-1 . TRBJ2-7
CASSRTGGDEKLFF TGCGCCAGCAGCCGGACGGGAGGGGATGAAAAACTGTTTTTT . TRBV4-3 . TRBJ1-4
CASSERRYEQYF TGTGCCAGCAGTGAGAGGCGTTACGAGCAGTACTTC . TRBV25-1 few TRBJ2-7
CSAAQGVYGYTF TGCAGTGCCGCACAGGGGGTCTATGGCTACACCTTC TRBD1 TRBV20-1 . TRBJ1-2
CSASPPEPEAFF TGCAGTGCTAGCCCCCCCGAACCTGAAGCTTTCTTT . TRBV20-1 . TRBJ1-1
CASSSDSAQETQYF TGTGCCAGCAGCTCGGATTCGGCACAGGAGACCCAGTACTTC . TRBV9 . TRBJ2-5
CASTPRSNQPQHF TGTGCCAGCACCCCCCGGAGCAATCAGCCCCAGCATTTT . TRBV12-3/TRBV12-4 once TRBJ1-5
CSVDQGPNQPQHF TGCAGCGTTGACCAAGGGCCCAATCAGCCCCAGCATTTT . TRBV29-1 . TRBJ1-5
CASSYAGTRGGELFF TGTGCCAGCAGTTATGCCGGGACTAGAGGCGGGGAGCTGTTTTTT TRBD2 TRBV12-3/TRBV12-4 . TRBJ2-2
CASKEGGNYGYTF TGTGCCAGCAAAGAGGGGGGAAACTATGGCTACACCTTC . TRBV2 . TRBJ1-2
CASSYSGEGNTEAFF TGTGCCAGCAGTTACTCGGGGGAAGGGAACACTGAAGCTTTCTTT . TRBV6-6 . TRBJ1-1
CAWAGNRGGYGYTF TGTGCCTGGGCAGGGAACAGGGGTGGCTATGGCTACACCTTC TRBD1 TRBV30 once TRBJ1-2
CASSQARDGRQPQHF TGTGCCAGCAGCCAAGCGCGGGACGGGCGTCAGCCCCAGCATTTT . TRBV3-1 . TRBJ1-5
CASSTSRSGGSPLHF TGTGCCAGTAGTACCTCAAGGTCGGGCGGATCACCCCTCCACTTT . TRBV19 . TRBJ1-6
CASSEGSGVGTDTQYF TGTGCCAGCAGCGAAGGGAGCGGCGTGGGCACAGATACGCAGTATTTT . TRBV9 . TRBJ2-3
CSAPPPRGEGQPQHF TGCAGTGCGCCGCCGCCCAGGGGCGAGGGTCAGCCCCAGCATTTT . TRBV20-1 . TRBJ1-5
CASSPGQGSADTQYF TGTGCCAGCAGTCCGGGACAGGGGTCCGCAGATACGCAGTATTTT TRBD1 TRBV12-3/TRBV12-4 . TRBJ2-3
CASFPRGSVNIQYF TGTGCCAGTTTCCCGAGAGGGTCCGTAAACATTCAGTACTTC . TRBV28 . TRBJ2-4
CASSLPGQNYNEQFF TGTGCCAGCAGCCTACCGGGACAGAACTACAATGAGCAGTTCTTC TRBD1 TRBV5-4 . TRBJ2-1
CASSVSGIYGYTF TGCGCCAGCAGCGTCTCGGGAATCTATGGCTACACCTTC . TRBV5-1 . TRBJ1-2